This TCR beta chain was sequenced for a study of blood T cell repertoires in COVID-19. Overall study: Some COVID-19 samples were acute and others convalescent; all came from the United States, Italy and Spain.

Germline values: CDR1 SNHLY, CDR2 FYNNEI. The CDR3 runs to 13 residues. V lost 11 bases, J lost 10 bases, and 21 bases lay in between. Only one count was recorded for this clone. As processed by the authors: Estimation of nucleated cell counts was performed using reference gene primer amplification. The protocol was immunoSEQ multiplex PCR, while the TCRdb copy is restricted to in-frame clones and leaves out a portion. That table gives V, J and clone size, and the DNA gave D and trimming. In the table there are about 97,000 clones, 85% to 95% of which are singletons. The chain recombines TRBV2 with TRBJ2-1; D is undetermined. The receptor's source is a man aged 50 to 60 with active COVID-19. Sequenced: peripheral blood. The CDR3 nucleotides read TGTGCCCGTGAGCCTCCTACCCCCTCCGAGCAGTTCTTC. Its translation: CAREPPTPSEQFF.